These 32 T cell receptor beta chains were sequenced from one sample in a study of shared clonotypes between healthy human individuals. Selected positively for CCR7 and CD45RO-negative, naive CD8 cells excluded terminally differentiated effector memory CD45RA+ cells. Assay: immunoSEQ multiplex PCR; the TCRdb copy retains only in-frame clones and omits some. The sample yields approximately 2,000,000 clones, just under 95% seen once. Sequencing input: naive CD8+ T cells from PBMCs. Every receptor here comes from a young man in good health. Some clones in this sample may be carry-over from other donors' samples.

The J gene is TRBJ1-3, the V gene TRBV7-9; 8 bases map to TRBD1. This CDR3 contains 16 residues. The V segment lost 2 bases and the J segment 2 bases; nucleotides outside the gene matches: 5. Germline CDR1 is SEHNR and CDR2 is FQNEAQ (reference sequence). The CDR3 loop reads CASSLPQGVPGNTIYF. CDR3 nucleotide sequence: TGTGCCAGCAGCTTACCACAGGGGGTTCCTGGAAACACCATATATTTT.

The chain joins TRBV28 to TRBJ2-5; the match to TRBD1 covers 8 bases. The J call may be incorrect, as the DNA end agrees better with TRBJ2-7. The CDR3 runs to 14 residues. Per germline, CDR1 MDHEN and CDR2 SYDVKM. The CDR3 DNA sequence: TGTGCCAGCAGTTTATCAGGGGGCCCAAACGAGCAGTACTTC. Residues: CASSLSGGPNEQYF.

Comments on this clone: Additional DNA sequences in this sample encode the identical CDR3. The chain recombines TRBV19 with TRBJ1-1; 9 bases agree with TRBD1. CDR3 size: 15 residues. Germline loops: CDR1 LNHDA, CDR2 SQIVND (reference sequence). Trimming took 1 base from V and 2 from J; bases not matched to a gene: 2. DNA of the CDR3: TGTGCCAGTAGTATAGGGGGACAGGGAAACACTGAAGCTTTCTTT. Its translation is CASSIGGQGNTEAFF.

This rearrangement joins TRBV5-1 to TRBJ2-7, with 16 bases lining up with TRBD2. The CDR3 length is 18 residues. Germline assignment: CDR1 SGHRS and CDR2 YFSETQ. V was pared by 2 bases and J by 6 bases, with 11 bases of the junction left unmatched. CDR3 sequence (DNA): TGCGCCAGCAGCTTTACAGGGACTAGCGGGAGGGCCGTGGGCGAGCAGTACTTC. This sequence encodes CASSFTGTSGRAVGEQYF.

About this clone itself: The sample contains more than one DNA sequence encoding this CDR3. The gene calls are TRBV27 and TRBJ2-7; D gene unclear. V was clipped by 3 bases and J by 0 bases, with 9 bases between them. This CDR3 contains 14 residues. The germline CDR1 and CDR2 sequences are MNHEY and SMNVEV (reference sequence). CDR3 nucleotide sequence: TGTGCCAGCAGTTTTTCCGGATCCTCCTACGAGCAGTACTTC. It encodes CASSFSGSSYEQYF.

V gene TRBV27 combines with J gene TRBJ2-1; 7 positions match TRBD1. CDR1 and CDR2 from the germline V gene are MNHEY and SMNVEV (reference sequence). The CDR3 contains 16 residues. The V segment lost 0 bases and the J segment 6 bases; nucleotides outside the gene matches: 8. The CDR3, as DNA: TGTGCCAGCAGTTTATCTGCTGGGACAGTATCCAATGAGCAGTTCTTC. The encoded protein is CASSLSAGTVSNEQFF.

Written as DNA, the CDR3 is TGTGCCAGCAGTTCGGGACGGCTGGAGCAGTACTTC. Translation: CASSSGRLEQYF. V gene TRBV27 combines with J gene TRBJ2-7; D may correspond to TRBD1 or TRBD2 (5 bases each). The CDR3 is made up of 12 amino acids. Germline CDR1 and CDR2: MNHEY and SMNVEV (reference sequence). V was pared by 4 bases and J by 7 bases, with 11 bases between.

The chain uses TRBV9 and TRBJ2-1; 10 bases match TRBD2. The germline CDR1 and CDR2 sequences are SGDLS and YYNGEE. This CDR3 contains 19 residues. The V and J ends lost 2 bases and 0 bases, in that order; junction bases with no gene match: 11. CDR3 region: CASSVSPQLAGHSYNEQFF. In nucleotides, the CDR3 is TGTGCCAGCAGCGTCTCCCCTCAACTAGCGGGGCACTCCTACAATGAGCAGTTCTTC.

The gene calls are TRBV7-6 and TRBJ2-7, with D uncertain. Germline V lookup: CDR1 SGHVS, CDR2 FNYEAQ. Trimming cost V 1 base and J 3 bases, with 13 bases left between them. CDR3 length equals 15 residues. This chain's CDR3 is CASSLGSDNFYEQYF. Here the CDR3 DNA reads TGTGCCAGCAGCTTAGGGTCGGATAACTTCTACGAGCAGTACTTC. Full variable domain (rest looked up from reference TRBV7-6 and TRBJ2-7): GAGVSQSPRYKVTKRGQDVALRCDPISGHVSLYWYRQALGQGPEFLTYFNYEAQQDKSGLPNDRFSAERPEGSISTLTIQRTEQRDSAMYRCASSLGSDNFYEQYFGPGTRLTVT.

The rearrangement uses TRBV11-2 and TRBJ2-1, with D unresolved. The germline V gene has CDR1 SGHAT and CDR2 FQNNGV. CDR3 length equals 14 residues. V lost 3 bases to trimming and J lost 3 bases, with 9 bases between them. CDR3 nucleotide sequence: TGTGCCAGCAGCTTCGCTAGAAACTACAATGAGCAGTTCTTC. Translating gives CASSFARNYNEQFF.

The rearrangement uses TRBV10-2 and TRBJ2-7; possible D gene TRBD2, 5 bases. Germline V gene lookup returns CDR1 WSHSY and CDR2 SAAADI. The CDR3 runs to 14 residues. V was clipped by 0 bases and J by 2 bases, with 8 bases between them. CDR3 DNA: TGCGCCAGCAGTGAGTCAGTACTAGCCTACGAGCAGTACTTC. Its protein is CASSESVLAYEQYF.

The V and J genes are TRBV5-4 and TRBJ1-2; 10 positions agree with TRBD1. CDR3 size: 16 residues. V trimming: 3 bases; J trimming: 7 bases; junction bases outside the gene matches: 12. CDR1 SGHNT and CDR2 YYREEE come from the germline V gene (reference sequence). This chain's CDR3 is CASSSSPEDRGVGYTF. For the CDR3, the DNA is TGTGCCAGCAGCTCCAGTCCGGAGGACAGGGGGGTTGGCTACACCTTC.

The V call is TRBV27, the J call TRBJ2-7; possible D gene TRBD1, 6 bases. Germline assignment: CDR1 MNHEY and CDR2 SMNVEV (reference sequence). This CDR3 is built from 15 residues. Trimming left V 4 bases short and J 4 bases short, with 17 bases between. The CDR3 here is CASSSYSTGLYEQYF. Written as DNA, the CDR3 is TGTGCCAGCAGTTCCTACTCGACAGGATTGTACGAGCAGTACTTC.

The V and J genes are TRBV15 and TRBJ2-2, with TRBD1 matching 11 bases. Trimming took 3 bases from V and 4 from J; bases not matched to a gene: 4. The CDR3 length is 16 residues. Per germline, CDR1 LNHNV and CDR2 YYDKDF (reference sequence). The CDR3 DNA is TGTGCCACCAGCAGCGGACAGGGGGCGAGCACCGGGGAGCTGTTTTTT. Protein product: CATSSGQGASTGELFF.

The V and J genes are TRBV5-1 and TRBJ2-7, with 7 bases fitting TRBD2. With V trimmed by 4 bases and J by 4 bases, 14 bases remained unmatched. The CDR3 spans 16 residues. Germline CDR1 and CDR2: SGHRS and YFSETQ. CDR3 residues: CASSQGGRNGWYEQYF. CDR3 sequence (DNA): TGCGCCAGCAGCCAAGGCGGGAGAAATGGGTGGTACGAGCAGTACTTC.

V gene TRBV27 combines with J gene TRBJ2-1; the D gene is possibly TRBD1 (5 bases). This CDR3 is built from 15 residues. V was pared by 3 bases and J by 3 bases, with 12 bases between. CDR1 is MNHEY, CDR2 SMNVEV, per germline (reference sequence). This chain's CDR3 is CASSLGLGDYNEQFF. In DNA, the CDR3 is TGTGCCAGCAGTTTGGGGCTCGGAGACTACAATGAGCAGTTCTTC.

This clone has only one observation. V gene TRBV4-3 combines with J gene TRBJ2-5, with D hard to call. Germline values: CDR1 LGHNA, CDR2 YSLEER. Deletions cut 4 bases from V and 0 bases from J, with 9 bases between. The CDR3 extends over 14 amino acids. The CDR3 region is CASSLNIYQETQYF. CDR3 sequence (DNA): TGCGCCAGCAGCCTTAACATCTACCAAGAGACCCAGTACTTC.

The V call is TRBV27, the J call TRBJ1-5; D is perhaps TRBD1 (6 bases). Trimming removed 2 bases from V and 9 bases from J, with 8 bases in between. The CDR3 is 12 amino acids. Germline lookup yields CDR1 MNHEY and CDR2 SMNVEV (reference sequence). This chain's CDR3 is CASSLRGGPQHF. The CDR3 DNA is TGTGCCAGCAGTTTACGAGGGGGGCCCCAGCATTTT.

The chain combines TRBV6-5 with TRBJ2-7; 7 bases line up with TRBD1. In germline, CDR1 is MNHEY, CDR2 SVGAGI. V was pared by 3 bases and J by 5 bases, with 4 bases of the junction left unmatched. CDR3 length: 13 residues. CDR3 in amino acids: CASSYDRAHEQYF. In DNA form, the CDR3 reads TGTGCCAGCAGTTATGACAGGGCCCACGAGCAGTACTTC.

This clone has a single count. The chain combines TRBV7-9 with TRBJ2-1, with D possibly being TRBD1 (6 bases). This CDR3 is 12 amino acids long. Germline V gene sequence: CDR1 SEHNR, CDR2 FQNEAQ (reference sequence). V was shortened by 5 bases and J by 6 bases, with 8 bases between the two germline ends. The CDR3 DNA is TGTGCCAGCAGCCAACAGGGCAATGAGCAGTTCTTC. This codes for CASSQQGNEQFF.

V and J are TRBV9 and TRBJ2-7; perhaps TRBD2 as D (7 bases). The CDR3 contains 13 residues. CDR1 SGDLS and CDR2 YYNGEE come from the germline V gene. V gave up 3 bases and J gave up 2 bases, with 9 bases separating them. For the CDR3, the DNA is TGTGCCAGCAGCGCCGGGGGGCCCTACGAGCAGTACTTC. This sequence encodes CASSAGGPYEQYF.

V is TRBV6-6 and J is TRBJ1-5, with D hard to call. Germline CDR1 is MNHNY and CDR2 is SVGAGI (reference sequence). With 6 bases removed from V and 2 bases from J, the gap between germline ends came to 14 bases. There are 15 residues in the CDR3. The CDR3 coding sequence is TGTGCCAGCAGCCCCCTCGTCCGGGGCAATCAGCCCCAGCATTTT. Its protein product is CASSPLVRGNQPQHF.

V usage is TRBV13 and J usage is TRBJ2-7, with 12 bases identical to TRBD2. From germline, CDR1 is PRHDT and CDR2 FYEKMQ (reference sequence). J lost 2 bases, V lost 4 bases, and 6 bases had no gene match. The CDR3 has 16 residues. This CDR3 is CASSSLLAGGAYEQYF. The DNA for the CDR3 is TGTGCCAGCAGCTCACTACTAGCGGGAGGAGCCTACGAGCAGTACTTC.

This clone was found once. V and J are TRBV9 and TRBJ2-7; D unresolved. The germline V gene encodes CDR1 SGDLS and CDR2 YYNGEE. CDR3 length: 14 residues. Trimming left V 4 bases short and J 3 bases short, with 14 bases between. CDR3 in DNA: TGTGCCAGCAGCCCTTTCCAGGAGAGCTACGAGCAGTACTTC. Amino acids: CASSPFQESYEQYF.

The rearrangement joins TRBV6-1 to TRBJ1-3; D ambiguous. The CDR3 length is 13 residues. Per germline, CDR1 MNHNS and CDR2 SASEGT. V was cut by 7 bases and J by 0 bases, with 7 bases left in between. CDR3 bases: TGTGCCAGCACCCGTTACTCTGGAAACACCATATATTTT. Translation gives CASTRYSGNTIYF.

With respect to this clone: The same CDR3 also results from other DNA sequences found in this sample. The chain carries TRBV5-1 and TRBJ2-7, with D tentatively TRBD2 (6 bases). Germline CDR1 SGHRS, CDR2 YFSETQ. The CDR3 contains 15 residues. V was clipped by 0 bases and J by 1 base, with 11 bases between them. The CDR3 loop reads CASSLVGGGSYEQYF. CDR3 sequence (DNA): TGCGCCAGCAGCTTGGTGGGGGGAGGATCCTACGAGCAGTACTTC.

J is TRBJ1-2 and V is TRBV19; 11 nucleotides match TRBD1. V was pared by 7 bases and J by 7 bases, with 8 bases of the junction left unmatched. The CDR3 is made up of 14 amino acids. Germline V lookup: CDR1 LNHDA, CDR2 SQIVND (reference sequence). The CDR3 coding sequence is TGTGCCAGTACCATAAGGACAGGGGGCCTTGGCTACACCTTC. Protein sequence: CASTIRTGGLGYTF.

Regarding this clone: Additional DNA sequences in this sample encode the identical CDR3. The chain uses TRBV15 and TRBJ1-5; D gene uncertain. The germline V gene encodes CDR1 LNHNV and CDR2 YYDKDF (reference sequence). CDR3 length: 12 residues. Trimming removed 3 bases from V and 4 bases from J, with 4 bases in between. The CDR3 DNA reads as TGTGCCACCAGCAGCGCAAATCAGCCCCAGCATTTT. It translates to CATSSANQPQHF.

This chain uses TRBV19 with TRBJ1-1; no clear D. CDR3 length: 17 residues. The V gene lost 0 bases and the J gene lost 2 bases, with 16 bases spanning the gap. CDR1 and CDR2 (germline): LNHDA, SQIVND (reference sequence). This CDR3 reads CASSIDRINNGNTEAFF. The DNA of the CDR3 is TGTGCCAGTAGTATAGACCGCATTAACAATGGAAACACTGAAGCTTTCTTT.

CDR3 nucleotide sequence: TGTGCCAGCAGTTTATCTCAGCGGGAGAACTCCTACGAGCAGTACTTC. Its protein is CASSLSQRENSYEQYF. The chain has TRBV27 and TRBJ2-7; 8 nucleotides align to TRBD2. Germline CDR1 and CDR2: MNHEY and SMNVEV (reference sequence). V lost 0 bases, J lost 0 bases, and 4 bases stayed unmatched. This CDR3 comprises 16 residues.

This chain uses TRBV19 with TRBJ1-5; the match to TRBD1 covers 12 bases. The germline gives CDR1 LNHDA, CDR2 SQIVND (reference sequence). The CDR3 extends over 15 amino acids. With V trimmed by 8 bases and J by 8 bases, 10 bases remained unmatched. The CDR3 region is CASRMGQGASEPQHF. The CDR3, as DNA: TGTGCCAGTCGGATGGGACAGGGGGCTTCGGAGCCCCAGCATTTT.

On this clone: This sample includes further DNA sequences coding for the same CDR3. The V and J genes are TRBV9 and TRBJ2-2; D is possibly TRBD2 (5 bases). Germline values: CDR1 SGDLS, CDR2 YYNGEE. This CDR3 is 15 amino acids long. V was trimmed by 2 bases and J by 0 bases, leaving 8 bases between them. CDR3 bases: TGTGCCAGCAGCGTCGGCGGGTCGAACACCGGGGAGCTGTTTTTT. This gives the protein CASSVGGSNTGELFF. Filled out from reference TRBV9 and TRBJ2-2, the complete variable domain reads DSGVTQTPKHLITATGQRVTLRCSPRSGDLSVYWYQQSLDQGLQFLIQYYNGEERAKGNILERFSAQQFPDLHSELNLSSLELGDSALYFCASSVGGSNTGELFFGEGSRLTVL.